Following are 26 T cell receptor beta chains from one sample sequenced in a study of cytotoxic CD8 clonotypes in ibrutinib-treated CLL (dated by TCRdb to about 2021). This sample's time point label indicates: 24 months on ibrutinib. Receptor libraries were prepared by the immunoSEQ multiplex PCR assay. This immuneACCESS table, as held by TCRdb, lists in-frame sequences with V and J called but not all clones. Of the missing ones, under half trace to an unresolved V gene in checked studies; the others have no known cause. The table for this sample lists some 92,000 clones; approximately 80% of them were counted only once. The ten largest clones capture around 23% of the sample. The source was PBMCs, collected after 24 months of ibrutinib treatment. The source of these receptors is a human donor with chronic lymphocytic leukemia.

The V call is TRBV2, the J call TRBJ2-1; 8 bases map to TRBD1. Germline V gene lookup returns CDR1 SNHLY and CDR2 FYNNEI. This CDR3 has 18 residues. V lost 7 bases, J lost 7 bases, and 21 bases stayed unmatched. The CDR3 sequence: CASTRTGIVARKGNEQFF. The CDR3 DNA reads TGTGCCAGCACCAGGACAGGGATCGTAGCGAGGAAGGGTAATGAGCAGTTCTTC.

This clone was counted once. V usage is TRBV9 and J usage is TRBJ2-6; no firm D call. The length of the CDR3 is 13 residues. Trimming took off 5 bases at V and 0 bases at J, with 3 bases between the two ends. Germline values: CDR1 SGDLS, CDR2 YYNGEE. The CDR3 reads CASRSSGANVLTF. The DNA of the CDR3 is TGTGCCAGCAGAAGCTCTGGGGCCAACGTCCTGACTTTC.

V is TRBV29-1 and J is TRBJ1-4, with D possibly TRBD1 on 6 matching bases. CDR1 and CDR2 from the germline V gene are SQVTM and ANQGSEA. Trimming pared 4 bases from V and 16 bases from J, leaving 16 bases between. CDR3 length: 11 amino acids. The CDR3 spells CSVGVMGQRFF. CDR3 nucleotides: TGCAGCGTTGGGGTCATGGGACAAAGGTTTTTT.

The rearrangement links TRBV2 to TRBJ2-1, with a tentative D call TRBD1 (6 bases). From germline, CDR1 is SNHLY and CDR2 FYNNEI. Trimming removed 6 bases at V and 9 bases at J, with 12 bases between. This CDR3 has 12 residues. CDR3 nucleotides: TGTGCCAGCAGCGCAGACAGGTCTGAGCAGTTCTTC. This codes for CASSADRSEQFF.

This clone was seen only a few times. The CDR3 reads CASSLDNIREKLFF. As DNA, the CDR3 is TGCGCCAGCAGCTTGGACAACATCCGAGAAAAACTGTTTTTT. The J gene is TRBJ1-4, the V gene TRBV5-1; unclear D gene. The CDR3 has 14 residues. The germline V gene encodes CDR1 SGHRS and CDR2 YFSETQ. Trimming took off 0 bases at V and 8 bases at J, with 11 bases between the two ends.

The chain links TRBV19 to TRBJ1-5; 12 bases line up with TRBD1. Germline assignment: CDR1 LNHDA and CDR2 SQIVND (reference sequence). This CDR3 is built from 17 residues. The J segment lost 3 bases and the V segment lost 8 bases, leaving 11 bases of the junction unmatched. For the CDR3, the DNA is TGTGCCAGTGGGGGACAGGGGGCGCAGGGGGCCAATCAGCCCCAGCATTTT. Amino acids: CASGGQGAQGANQPQHF.

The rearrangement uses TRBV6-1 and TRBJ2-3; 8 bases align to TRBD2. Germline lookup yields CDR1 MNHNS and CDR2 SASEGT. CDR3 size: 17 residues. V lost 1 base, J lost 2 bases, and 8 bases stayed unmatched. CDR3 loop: CASSEGLASGPTDTQYF. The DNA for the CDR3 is TGTGCCAGCAGTGAAGGTTTGGCTAGCGGGCCCACAGATACGCAGTATTTT.

The CDR3 loop reads CSAGQGGNEQYF. DNA for the CDR3: TGCAGCGCGGGACAGGGAGGGAACGAGCAGTACTTC. The chain uses TRBV29-1 and TRBJ2-7; 9 bases match TRBD1. CDR3 size: 12 residues. The germline V gene encodes CDR1 SQVTM and CDR2 ANQGSEA. V was clipped by 7 bases and J by 5 bases; unmatched bases: 6.

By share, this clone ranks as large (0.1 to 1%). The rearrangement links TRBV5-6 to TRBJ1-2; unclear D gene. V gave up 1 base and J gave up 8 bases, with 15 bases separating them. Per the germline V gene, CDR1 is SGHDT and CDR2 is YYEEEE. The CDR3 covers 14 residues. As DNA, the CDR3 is TGTGCCAGCAGCTTGAGCACTACTATGGGAGGCTACACCTTC. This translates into CASSLSTTMGGYTF.

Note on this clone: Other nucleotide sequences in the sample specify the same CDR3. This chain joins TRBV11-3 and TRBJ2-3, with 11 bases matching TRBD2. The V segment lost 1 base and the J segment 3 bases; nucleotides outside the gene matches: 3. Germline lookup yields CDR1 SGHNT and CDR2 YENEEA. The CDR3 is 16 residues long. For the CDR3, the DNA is TGTGCCAGCAGCTTAGGACTAGCGGGAAGTACAGATACGCAGTATTTT. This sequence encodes CASSLGLAGSTDTQYF. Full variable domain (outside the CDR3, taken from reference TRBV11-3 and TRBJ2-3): EAGVVQSPRYKIIEKKQPVAFWCNPISGHNTLYWYLQNLGQGPELLIRYENEEAVDDSQLPKDRFSAERLKGVDSTLKIQPAELGDSAVYLCASSLGLAGSTDTQYFGPGTRLTVL.

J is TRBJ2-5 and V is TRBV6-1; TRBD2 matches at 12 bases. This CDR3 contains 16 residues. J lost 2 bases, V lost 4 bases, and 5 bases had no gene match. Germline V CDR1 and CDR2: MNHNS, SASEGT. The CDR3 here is CASSAGLAGGQETQYF. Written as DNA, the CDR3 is TGTGCCAGCAGTGCTGGGCTAGCGGGAGGGCAAGAGACCCAGTACTTC.

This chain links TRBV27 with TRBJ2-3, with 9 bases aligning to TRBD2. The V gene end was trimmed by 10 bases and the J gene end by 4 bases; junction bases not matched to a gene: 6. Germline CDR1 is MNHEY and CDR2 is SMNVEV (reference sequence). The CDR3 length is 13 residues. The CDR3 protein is CATIAGVADTQYF. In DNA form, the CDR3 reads TGTGCCACCATAGCGGGAGTCGCAGATACGCAGTATTTT.

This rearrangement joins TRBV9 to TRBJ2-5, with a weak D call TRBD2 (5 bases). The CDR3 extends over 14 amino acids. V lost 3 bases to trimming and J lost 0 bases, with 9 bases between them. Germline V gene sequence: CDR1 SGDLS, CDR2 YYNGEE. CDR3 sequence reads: CASSGRADQETQYF. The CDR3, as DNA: TGTGCCAGCAGCGGGAGAGCGGACCAAGAGACCCAGTACTTC.

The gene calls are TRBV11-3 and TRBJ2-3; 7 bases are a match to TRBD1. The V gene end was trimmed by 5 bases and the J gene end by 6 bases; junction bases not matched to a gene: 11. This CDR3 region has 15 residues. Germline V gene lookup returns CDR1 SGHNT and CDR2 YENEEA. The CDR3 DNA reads TGTGCCAGCAGCCCAGGGGGACCTCTGAGGGATACGCAGTATTTT. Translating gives CASSPGGPLRDTQYF.

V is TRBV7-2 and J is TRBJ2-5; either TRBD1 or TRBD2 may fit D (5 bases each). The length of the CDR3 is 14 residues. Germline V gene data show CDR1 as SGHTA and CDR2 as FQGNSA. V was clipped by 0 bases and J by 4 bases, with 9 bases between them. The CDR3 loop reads CASSLAGELETQYF. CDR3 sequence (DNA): TGTGCCAGCAGCTTAGCGGGGGAGTTAGAGACCCAGTACTTC.

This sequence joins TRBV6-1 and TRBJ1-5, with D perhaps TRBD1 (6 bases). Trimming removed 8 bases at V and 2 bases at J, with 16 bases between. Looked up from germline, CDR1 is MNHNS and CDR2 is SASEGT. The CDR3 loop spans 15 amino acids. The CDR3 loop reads CASGRGGVGNQPQHF. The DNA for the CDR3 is TGTGCCAGCGGGAGAGGGGGGGTCGGCAATCAGCCCCAGCATTTT.

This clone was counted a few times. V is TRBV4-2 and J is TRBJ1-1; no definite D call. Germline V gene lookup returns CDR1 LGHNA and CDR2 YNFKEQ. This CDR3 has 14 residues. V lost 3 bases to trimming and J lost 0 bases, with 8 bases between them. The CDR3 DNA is TGTGCCAGCAGCCAGAGAGGCCTGAACACTGAAGCTTTCTTT. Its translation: CASSQRGLNTEAFF.

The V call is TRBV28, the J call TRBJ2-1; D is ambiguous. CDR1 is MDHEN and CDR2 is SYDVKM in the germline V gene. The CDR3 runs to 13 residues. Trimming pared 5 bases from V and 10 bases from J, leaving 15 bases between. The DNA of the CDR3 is TGTGCCAGCAGTCCAGCTACCCTACAGGAGCAGTTCTTC. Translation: CASSPATLQEQFF.

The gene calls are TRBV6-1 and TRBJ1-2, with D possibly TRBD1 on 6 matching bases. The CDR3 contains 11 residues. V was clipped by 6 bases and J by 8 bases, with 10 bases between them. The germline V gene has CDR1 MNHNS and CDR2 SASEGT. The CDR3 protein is CASSRGGGYTF. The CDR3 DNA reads TGTGCCAGCAGCCGCGGGGGCGGCTACACCTTC.

CDR3 sequence reads: CASSLSNQPQHF. CDR3 nucleotides: TGTGCCAGCAGCTTATCCAATCAGCCCCAGCATTTT. The V and J genes are TRBV7-2 and TRBJ1-5; D remains unclear. Germline CDR1 reads SGHTA; CDR2 reads FQGNSA. This CDR3 comprises 12 residues. Trimming left V 2 bases short and J 3 bases short, with 2 bases between.

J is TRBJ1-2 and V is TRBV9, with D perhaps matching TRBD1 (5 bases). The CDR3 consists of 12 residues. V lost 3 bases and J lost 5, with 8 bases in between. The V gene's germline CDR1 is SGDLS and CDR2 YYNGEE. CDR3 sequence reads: CASSADRYGYTF. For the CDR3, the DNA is TGTGCCAGCAGCGCAGACAGATATGGCTACACCTTC.

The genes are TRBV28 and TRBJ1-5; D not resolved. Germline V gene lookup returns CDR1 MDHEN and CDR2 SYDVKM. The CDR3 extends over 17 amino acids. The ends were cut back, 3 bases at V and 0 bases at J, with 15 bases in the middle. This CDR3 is CASSFRPRTYSNQPQHF. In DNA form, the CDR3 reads TGTGCCAGCAGTTTTAGGCCCAGAACTTATAGCAATCAGCCCCAGCATTTT.

For the CDR3, the DNA is TGTGCCAGCAGTTCTGGACAGACCTACAATGAGCAGTTCTTC. Encoded protein: CASSSGQTYNEQFF. The chain joins TRBV27 to TRBJ2-1; tentatively, D is TRBD1 (6 bases). This CDR3 comprises 14 residues. Trimming removed 4 bases from V and 2 bases from J, with 9 bases in between. In germline, CDR1 is MNHEY, CDR2 SMNVEV (reference sequence).

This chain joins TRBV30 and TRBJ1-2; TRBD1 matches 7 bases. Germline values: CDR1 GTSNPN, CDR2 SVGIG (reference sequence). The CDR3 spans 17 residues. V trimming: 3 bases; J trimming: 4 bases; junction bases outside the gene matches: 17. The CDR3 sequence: CAWRAAPGTATSYGYTF. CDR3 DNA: TGTGCCTGGAGGGCCGCTCCCGGGACAGCGACCAGCTATGGCTACACCTTC.

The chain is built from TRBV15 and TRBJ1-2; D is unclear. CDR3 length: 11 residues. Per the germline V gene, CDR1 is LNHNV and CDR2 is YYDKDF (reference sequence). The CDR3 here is CVPRLNYGYTF. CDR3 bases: TGTGTCCCCAGACTGAACTATGGCTACACCTTC. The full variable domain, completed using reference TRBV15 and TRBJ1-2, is DAMVIQNPRYQVTQFGKPVTLSCSQTLNHNVMYWYQQKSSQAPKLLFHYYDKDFNNEADTPDNFQSRRPNTSFCFLDIRSPGLGDTAMYLCVPRLNYGYTFGSGTRLTVV.

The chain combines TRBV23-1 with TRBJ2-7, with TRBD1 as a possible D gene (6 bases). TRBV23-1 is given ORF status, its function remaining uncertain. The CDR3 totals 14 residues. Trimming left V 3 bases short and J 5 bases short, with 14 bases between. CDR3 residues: CASSQYRDNHEQYF. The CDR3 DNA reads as TGCGCCAGCAGTCAGTACCGGGACAACCACGAGCAGTACTTC.